The 10 T cell receptor beta chains below come from one sample, sequenced in a study of CD8 T cells in ankylosing spondylitis (TCRdb year 2017). Points the paper makes about the study in general: A TCR beta motif of several highly homologous amino acid variants appeared characteristic of blood from ankylosing spondylitis patients.

No antigens are known for them. The library relied on 5' RACE. These reads were obtained on an Illumina HiSeq 2500. TCRdb took the public reads, trimmed them with fastp at Q25, ran MiXCR for clone calling and kept in-frame beta chains. Rows merge per CDR3 protein into single entries with the most common DNA and genes. Present in this sample are 450,000 to 550,000 distinct CDR3 sequences, less than 6% of which were seen just once. The ten largest clones represent 3% to 4% of the sample. Material for sequencing was blood, either unsorted or a sorted T cell fraction (not recorded which). These receptors were collected from a male donor with ankylosing spondylitis.

There are a few counts of this clonotype. The V gene is TRBV29-1, the J gene TRBJ2-3; 10 bases are a match to TRBD2. This CDR3 region has 19 residues. With V trimmed by 6 bases and J by 1 base, 19 bases remained unmatched. CDR1 is SQVTM and CDR2 is ANQGSEA in the germline V gene. CDR3 nucleotide sequence: TGCAGCGTCGATCCGGGACTAGCGAAATCAAATGGACGCACAGATACGCAGTATTTT. Protein product: CSVDPGLAKSNGRTDTQYF.

This clonotype was seen repeatedly, ten times or more. The genes are TRBV12-3 or TRBV12-4 and TRBJ1-1, with 10 nucleotides matching TRBD1. CDR3 size: 14 residues. The junction had 5 bases not matched to a gene; V was cut back by 5 bases and J by 5 bases. The DNA for the CDR3 is TGTGCCAGCAGTAGACAGGGGGCGATGACTGAAGCTTTCTTT. It specifies CASSRQGAMTEAFF.

This clonotype was seen ten or more times. The chain is built from TRBV28 and TRBJ1-1, with unresolved D. CDR3 length: 14 residues. Per the germline V gene, CDR1 is MDHEN and CDR2 is SYDVKM. Trimming took 3 bases from V and 3 from J, leaving 11 bases between them. CDR3 sequence (DNA): TGTGCCAGCAGTTTTCTCCGACGGGACACTGAAGCTTTCTTT. Amino acids: CASSFLRRDTEAFF.

This clonotype was observed at least ten times. This chain uses TRBV20-1 with TRBJ1-5; no clear D gene. The CDR3 length is 15 residues. In germline, CDR1 is DFQATT, CDR2 SNEGSKA (reference sequence). V was shortened by 1 base and J by 3 bases, with 13 bases between the two germline ends. The CDR3 loop reads CSARVPGSLNQPQHF. DNA for the CDR3: TGCAGTGCTAGAGTCCCGGGCAGCCTCAATCAGCCCCAGCATTTT.

This clonotype has just a few counts. The V call is TRBV12-3 or TRBV12-4, the J call TRBJ2-7, with 7 bases identical to TRBD2. With 1 base clipped from V and 5 bases from J, the junction kept 5 bases outside the gene matches. The CDR3 totals 14 residues. This CDR3 reads CASSLGGSLDEQYF. Written as DNA, the CDR3 is TGTGCCAGCAGTTTAGGCGGGAGTTTGGACGAGCAGTACTTC.

This clonotype has a count of ten or more. V gene TRBV20-1 combines with J gene TRBJ2-5; either TRBD1 or TRBD2 may fit D (6 bases each). Germline assignment: CDR1 DFQATT and CDR2 SNEGSKA (reference sequence). The CDR3 has 12 residues. V lost 5 bases to trimming and J lost 7 bases, with 14 bases between them. CDR3 sequence (DNA): TGCAGTGCTGGCCGGGGGCTGGGGACCCAGTACTTC. The encoded protein is CSAGRGLGTQYF.

The V call is TRBV18, the J call TRBJ1-2, with a possible D match to TRBD1 (6 bases). Trimming cost V 0 bases and J 5 bases, with 13 bases left between them. This CDR3 has 15 residues. Germline V gene lookup returns CDR1 KGHSH and CDR2 LQKENI. The CDR3 region has the DNA TGTGCCAGCTCACCACCGGGAGGACAGTCTTATGGCTACACCTTC. This translates into CASSPPGGQSYGYTF.

The sample holds many counts of this clonotype. The chain couples TRBV7-9 to TRBJ1-2, with 11 bases fitting TRBD1. CDR1 is SEHNR, CDR2 FQNEAQ, per germline (reference sequence). This CDR3 contains 16 residues. The V and J ends lost 5 bases and 6 bases, in that order; junction bases with no gene match: 11. The CDR3 coding sequence is TGTGCCAGCAGCCCGCCAGGGACAGGGGGTTTAAATGGCTACACCTTC. Amino acid sequence: CASSPPGTGGLNGYTF. Looking up the rest from reference TRBV7-9 and TRBJ1-2 gives the full variable domain: DTGVSQNPRHKITKRGQNVTFRCDPISEHNRLYWYRQTLGQGPEFLTYFQNEAQLEKSRLLSDRFSAERPKGSFSTLEIQRTEQGDSAMYLCASSPPGTGGLNGYTFGSGTRLTVV.

At least ten counts were recorded for this clonotype. The V call is TRBV7-6, the J call TRBJ1-2, with TRBD1 matching over 9 bases. V lost 4 bases and J lost 5; bases outside the gene matches: 11. Germline V gene lookup returns CDR1 SGHVS and CDR2 FNYEAQ. The CDR3 length is 16 residues. The chain's CDR3 is CASSSSPGQGKYGYTF. The CDR3 DNA is TGTGCCAGCAGCTCATCGCCGGGACAGGGAAAGTATGGCTACACCTTC.

This clonotype was observed at least ten times. J is TRBJ2-7 and V is TRBV12-3 or TRBV12-4; D is unresolved. The CDR3 totals 13 residues. Trimming shortened V by 0 bases and J by 3 bases, and 6 bases separated the two germline ends. CDR3 residues: CASSLAEIYEQYF. DNA of the CDR3: TGTGCCAGCAGTTTAGCGGAAATCTACGAGCAGTACTTC.